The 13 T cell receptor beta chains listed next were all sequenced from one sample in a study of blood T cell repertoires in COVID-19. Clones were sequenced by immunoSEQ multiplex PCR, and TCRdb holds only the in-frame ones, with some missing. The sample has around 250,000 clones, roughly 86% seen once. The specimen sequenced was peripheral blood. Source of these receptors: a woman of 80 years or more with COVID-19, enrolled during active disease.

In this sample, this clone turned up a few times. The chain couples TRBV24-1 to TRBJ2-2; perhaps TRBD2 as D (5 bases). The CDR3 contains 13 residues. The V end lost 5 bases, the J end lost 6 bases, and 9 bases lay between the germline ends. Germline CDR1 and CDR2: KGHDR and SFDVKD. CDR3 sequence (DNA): TGTGCCACCAGTGTGGAGGTGTCCGGGGAGCTGTTTTTT. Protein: CATSVEVSGELFF.

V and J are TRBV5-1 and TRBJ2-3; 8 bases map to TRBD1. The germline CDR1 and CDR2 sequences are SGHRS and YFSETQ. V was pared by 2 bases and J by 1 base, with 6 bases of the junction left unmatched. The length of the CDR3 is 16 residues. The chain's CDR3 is CASSFGQGSGTDTQYF. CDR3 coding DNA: TGCGCCAGCAGCTTTGGACAGGGATCGGGCACAGATACGCAGTATTTT. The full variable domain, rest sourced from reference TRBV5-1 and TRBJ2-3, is KAGVTQTPRYLIKTRGQQVTLSCSPISGHRSVSWYQQTPGQGLQFLFEYFSETQRNKGNFPGRFSGRQFSNSRSEMNVSTLELGDSALYLCASSFGQGSGTDTQYFGPGTRLTVL.

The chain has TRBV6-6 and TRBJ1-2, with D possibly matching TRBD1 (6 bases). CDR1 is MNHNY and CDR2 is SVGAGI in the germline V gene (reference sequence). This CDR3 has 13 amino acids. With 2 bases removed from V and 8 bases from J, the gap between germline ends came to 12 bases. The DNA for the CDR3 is TGTGCCAGCAGTTACCCACAGGGCGGCGGCTACACCTTC. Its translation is CASSYPQGGGYTF.

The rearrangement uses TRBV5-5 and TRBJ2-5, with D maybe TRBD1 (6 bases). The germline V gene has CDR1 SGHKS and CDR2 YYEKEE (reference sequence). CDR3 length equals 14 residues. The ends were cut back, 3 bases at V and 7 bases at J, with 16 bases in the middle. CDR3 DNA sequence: TGTGCCAGCAGCTCCGGGACACTAGGGGGGACCCAGTACTTC. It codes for CASSSGTLGGTQYF.

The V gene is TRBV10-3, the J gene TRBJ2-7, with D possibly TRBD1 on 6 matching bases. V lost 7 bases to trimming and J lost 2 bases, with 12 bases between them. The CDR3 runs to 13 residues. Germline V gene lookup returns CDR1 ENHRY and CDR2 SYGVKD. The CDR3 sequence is CAINRQVTYEQYF. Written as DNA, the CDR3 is TGTGCCATCAATCGACAGGTAACCTACGAGCAGTACTTC.

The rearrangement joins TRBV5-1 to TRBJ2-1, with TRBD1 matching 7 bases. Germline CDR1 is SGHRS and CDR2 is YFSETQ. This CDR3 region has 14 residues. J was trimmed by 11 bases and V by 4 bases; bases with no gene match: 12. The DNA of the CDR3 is TGCGCCAGCAGCCCGCCGGACATAGGGGGCCAGCAGTTCTTC. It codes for CASSPPDIGGQQFF.

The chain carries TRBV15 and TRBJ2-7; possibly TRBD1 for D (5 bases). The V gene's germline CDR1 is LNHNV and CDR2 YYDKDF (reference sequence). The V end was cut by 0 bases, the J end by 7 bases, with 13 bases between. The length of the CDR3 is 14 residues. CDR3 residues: CATSRDLEGEEQYF. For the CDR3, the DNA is TGTGCCACCAGCAGAGATCTAGAAGGGGAAGAGCAGTACTTC. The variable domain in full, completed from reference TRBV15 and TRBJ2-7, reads DAMVIQNPRYQVTQFGKPVTLSCSQTLNHNVMYWYQQKSSQAPKLLFHYYDKDFNNEADTPDNFQSRRPNTSFCFLDIRSPGLGDTAMYLCATSRDLEGEEQYFGPGTRLTVT.

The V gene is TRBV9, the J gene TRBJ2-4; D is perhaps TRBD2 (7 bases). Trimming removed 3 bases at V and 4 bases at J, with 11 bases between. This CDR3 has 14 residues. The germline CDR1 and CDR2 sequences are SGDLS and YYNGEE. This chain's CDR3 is CASSEGGKKNIQYF. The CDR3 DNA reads TGTGCCAGCAGCGAGGGGGGGAAGAAAAACATTCAGTACTTC.

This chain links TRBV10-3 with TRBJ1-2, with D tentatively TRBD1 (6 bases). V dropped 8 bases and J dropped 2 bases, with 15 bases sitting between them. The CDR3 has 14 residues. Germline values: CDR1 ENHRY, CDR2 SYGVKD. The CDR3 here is CAIQIQGSNYGYTF. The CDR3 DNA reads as TGTGCCATCCAGATACAGGGATCCAACTATGGCTACACCTTC.

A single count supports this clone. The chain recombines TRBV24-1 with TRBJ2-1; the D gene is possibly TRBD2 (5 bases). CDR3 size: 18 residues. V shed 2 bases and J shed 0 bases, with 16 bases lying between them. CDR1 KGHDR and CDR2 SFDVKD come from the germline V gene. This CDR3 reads CATSDSYPGGISYNEQFF. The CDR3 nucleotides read TGTGCCACCAGTGATTCCTATCCCGGAGGTATCTCCTACAATGAGCAGTTCTTC.

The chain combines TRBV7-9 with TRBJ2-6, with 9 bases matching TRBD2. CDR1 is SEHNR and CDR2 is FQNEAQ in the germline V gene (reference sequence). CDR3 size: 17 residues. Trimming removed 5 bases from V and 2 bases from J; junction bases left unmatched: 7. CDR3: CASSPRASGAGANVLTF. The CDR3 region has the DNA TGTGCCAGCAGCCCAAGGGCTAGCGGGGCTGGGGCCAACGTCCTGACTTTC. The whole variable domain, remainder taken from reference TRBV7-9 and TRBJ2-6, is DTGVSQNPRHKITKRGQNVTFRCDPISEHNRLYWYRQTLGQGPEFLTYFQNEAQLEKSRLLSDRFSAERPKGSFSTLEIQRTEQGDSAMYLCASSPRASGAGANVLTFGAGSRLTVL.

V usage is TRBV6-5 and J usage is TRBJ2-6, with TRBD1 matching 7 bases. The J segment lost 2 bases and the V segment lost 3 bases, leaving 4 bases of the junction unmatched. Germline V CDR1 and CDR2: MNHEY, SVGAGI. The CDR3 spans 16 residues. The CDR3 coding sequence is TGTGCCAGCAGTTATCCCGGACAGGCTGGGGCCAACGTCCTGACTTTC. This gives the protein CASSYPGQAGANVLTF.

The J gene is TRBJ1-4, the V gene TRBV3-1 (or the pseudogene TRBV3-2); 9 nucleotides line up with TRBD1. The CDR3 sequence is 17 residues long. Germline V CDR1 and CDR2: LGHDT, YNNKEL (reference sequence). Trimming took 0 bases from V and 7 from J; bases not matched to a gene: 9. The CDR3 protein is CASSQERTGGIGEKLFF. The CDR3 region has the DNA TGTGCCAGCAGCCAAGAGCGCACAGGGGGCATAGGTGAAAAACTGTTTTTT.